This paragraph reports one T cell receptor (beta chain). Its antigen is still unknown. Samples were assayed with immunoSEQ v3.0 at survey level. Profiling relied on immunoSEQ multiplex PCR, and the TCRdb table lists in-frame clones only, not all of them. This repertoire shows 20,000 to 25,000 clones, around 89% found once; its top ten account for 3.5%. The data are from a study of long-term antiretroviral therapy in people with HIV. CDR1 and CDR2 from the germline V gene are SGHRS and YFSETQ. The CDR3 has 15 residues. Trimming stripped 3 bases from V and 1 base from J, with 13 bases between. General study results and limits: Pre-ART-expanded clones dominated the repertoire at all time points. It was not possible to obtain data on ART adherence, viral resistance or therapy changes.

The input for sequencing was unsorted PBMCs, taken 2.3 years after starting antiretroviral therapy. This clonotype was sampled from a man between 60 and 75 years old with HIV. The chain has TRBV5-1 and TRBJ1-1; D may be TRBD1 (6 bases). The CDR3 sequence is CASSSEGRGNTEAFF. In nucleotides, the CDR3 is TGCGCCAGCAGCTCGGAGGGCAGGGGGAACACTGAAGCTTTCTTT.